This note documents a single T cell receptor (beta chain) sequence. The sample belongs to a study of technical replicates of blood from several donors. Trimming took 8 bases from V and 0 from J, leaving 7 bases between them. Germline loops: CDR1 SGHNT, CDR2 YENEEA. The CDR3 sequence is 12 residues long. Clones were read by immunoSEQ multiplex PCR, and TCRdb kept only the in-frame ones, dropping some. Among tens of thousands of clones listed, roughly 92% were seen once. The sequencing sample was made of T cells isolated from PBMCs. V is TRBV11-3 and J is TRBJ1-2; D is unresolved. The clonotype originates from a human donor in good health. CDR3 sequence (DNA): TGTGCCAGCTCCCCATCTAACTATGGCTACACCTTC. This codes for CASSPSNYGYTF.